This TCR beta chain stems from a study of T-cell reconstitution after alpha-beta-depleted transplantation in children. Study results and caveats: TCRbeta diversity was high at day 60 in some patients (a result of surviving recipient T cells and thymic progenitors). Diversity and T-cell counts at one year after transplant derived mostly from new T cells.

This sample's TCRbeta library carried unique molecular identifier barcodes. TCRdb redid the calling of the PCR reads with MiXCR, one entry per CDR3 protein. This repertoire shows more than 400,000 distinct CDR3 sequences, roughly 44% found once; its top ten account for 27%. The CDR3 runs 13 residues. V lost 2 bases, J lost 7 bases, and 7 bases stayed unmatched. Germline values: CDR1 DFQATT, CDR2 SNEGSKA (reference sequence). This clonotype was found a few times. As yet, its antigen is unknown. The sequenced sample was PBMCs, obtained before TCRalphabeta/CD19-depleted stem cell transplant. The chain is built from TRBV20-1 and TRBJ1-1; 7 bases are shared with TRBD1. This clonotype was obtained from a girl aged 2 to 10 with aplastic anemia, due to receive a stem cell transplant. The CDR3 DNA is TGCAGTGCTAGATTAGTCCGGGACAGTGAAGCTTTCTTT. Amino acid sequence: CSARLVRDSEAFF.